This T cell receptor beta chain was identified in a study of molecular identifiers for immune sequencing clone quantification. TCRdb re-derived calls from the PCR reads in MiXCR, one entry per CDR3 protein. The sample holds 60,000 to 80,000 distinct CDR3 sequences; about 18% are singletons and the top ten take about 1.6%. Study observations and caveats: The study reportedly detected spiked Jurkat TCR RNA from one cell among approximately 1 million naive cells. The study found clones above 20 RNA copies held over 98% of effector molecules and under 1% in naive cells.

When naive CD8 T cells were sorted, they were gated as CD8+CD4-CCR7+CD45RA+. This clonotype showed up many times. Its antigen is unidentified. Germline loops: CDR1 SNHLY, CDR2 FYNNEI. With 8 bases clipped from V and 6 bases from J, the junction kept 7 bases outside the gene matches. The CDR3 runs 13 residues. This sequence originates from a human donor in good health. Some libraries in this study had Jurkat cell RNA spiked in. The chain carries TRBV2 and TRBJ2-3, with 8 bases aligning to TRBD2. Source material: naive CD8+ T cells from blood, with Jurkat cell RNA spiked in. Regarding subset: FACS-sorted CD8+CD4-CCR7+CD45RA+ naive T cells. CDR3 nucleotides: TGTGCCAGCGGGGCGGGAGGTGTCGATACGCAGTATTTT. Translation: CASGAGGVDTQYF.